This TCR beta chain was captured in a study of T cells in Graves' hyperthyroidism and ophthalmopathy. Study observations and caveats: From stable hyperthyroidism, ophthalmopathy was separated by a 13 V-J model.

Germline loops: CDR1 LGHNA, CDR2 YNFKEQ. The CDR3 extends over 16 amino acids. Trimming took 3 bases from V and 0 from J; bases not matched to a gene: 6. Sampled blood dates from first hyperthyroidism diagnosis, and it precedes any ophthalmopathy symptoms. The authors obtained PBMCs from roughly 9.7 ml of fresh peripheral blood. The source material, RNA transcripts, was used to amplify TCR beta CDR3 regions. A first-round RT-PCR of the TCR CDR3 used the HTBI primer set. TCRdb reprocessed the multiplex PCR reads with MiXCR, giving one entry per CDR3 protein. Here the sample spans some 600,000 distinct CDR3 sequences, more than 11% being singletons. This clonotype was seen repeatedly, ten times or more. What it recognizes is unknown.

The source of this sequence is a woman under 40 with Graves' hyperthyroidism that later progressed to Graves' ophthalmopathy. The chain carries TRBV4-2 and TRBJ2-3; 7 bases agree with TRBD1. Sample: blood. The CDR3 region has the DNA TGTGCCAGCAGCCAGCAGGACAGGACTAGCACAGATACGCAGTATTTT. It yields the protein CASSQQDRTSTDTQYF.